The rows below give T cell receptor beta chains drawn from one sample of a study of cytomegalovirus exposure and HLA in healthy donors. The data were produced by immunoSEQ multiplex PCR, yet TCRdb's version contains in-frame clones alone and is incomplete. The sample lists around 170,000 clones, 65% to 85% seen once, with 3.5% to 4% in the top ten. Sequenced material: PBMCs. The receptors derive from a man between 50 and 59 years old in good health and CMV-seronegative. CDR3s leave out the opening cysteine and the closing phenylalanine or tryptophan.

J	V	CDR3
TRBJ2-1	TRBV4-3	ASSQGRQDNEQF
TRBJ1-2	TRBV20-1	SAYRGLGYT
TRBJ1-1	TRBV7-8	ASSSSQNTEAF
TRBJ2-7	TRBV11-2	ASSRPGQHYEQY
TRBJ2-4	TRBV19	ASSIDGVQVGKNIQY
-	TRBV6-1	ASSAQVVFYEQY
TRBJ1-4	TRBV19	ASSPRTGGAEKLF
TRBJ2-7	TRBV18	ASSQGLAGGNFPYEQY
TRBJ2-2	TRBV30	AWSRSIAGAWGTGELF
TRBJ1-2	TRBV5-6	ASSQDRGLGGYT
TRBJ1-4	TRBV5-6	ASSLPGPGEKLF
TRBJ2-1	TRBV2	ASIERNNEQF
TRBJ1-2	TRBV5-6	ASSATGNKNYGYT
TRBJ2-7	TRBV25-1	ASSEPGTRSYEQY
TRBJ2-2	TRBV10-3	AISHRGTNTGELF
TRBJ1-4	TRBV2	ASSQAPNEKLF
TRBJ2-5	TRBV9	ASSLTGLLQETRY
TRBJ2-7	TRBV28	ANSGGVGEQY
TRBJ2-5	TRBV5-8	ASSLVRAGD
TRBJ2-7	TRBV11-2	ASSLGRGDYEQY
TRBJ1-1	TRBV27	ASSLRQGVGNTEAF
TRBJ1-6	TRBV19	ASSLQGDLNSPLH
TRBJ2-2	TRBV14	ASSQVAPGQMYTGELF
TRBJ1-6	TRBV6-1	ASSATGGASYNSPLH
TRBJ2-7	TRBV6-1	ASQRTGGYEQY
TRBJ2-5	TRBV7-9	ASSPAGQETQY
TRBJ2-7	TRBV10-3	AISEPSGGTYEQY
TRBJ2-3	TRBV10-3	AISWGTSGVGDTDTQY
TRBJ1-1	TRBV19	ASTIQTGRTEAF
TRBJ2-7	TRBV27	ASSTRTGVGYEQY
TRBJ1-2	TRBV12-5	ASGTYLNQGYT
TRBJ1-4	TRBV28	ASSPGGAGEKLF
TRBJ1-1	TRBV6-4	ASSASTGGATEAF
TRBJ2-3	TRBV9	ASSVGGLAGRDTQY
TRBJ2-3	TRBV18	ASSTGTSVGTDTQY
TRBJ1-6	TRBV6-5	ASSYLRTGGNSPLH
TRBJ2-5	TRBV10-1	ASRLAGYQETQY
TRBJ2-1	TRBV15	ATSREGVLFGNEQF
TRBJ1-1	TRBV18	ASSPGGGAF